Presented here are 6 T cell receptor beta chains from one specimen sequenced in a study of a mutant IDH1 vaccine in newly diagnosed glioma. Clones were sequenced by immunoSEQ multiplex PCR, and TCRdb holds only the in-frame ones, with some missing. The table records roughly 130,000 clones, just under 80% of them present only once. These receptors' targets are unknown. Time point specified: week 11, during vaccination. Each dose of the vaccine consisted of 300 ug of mutant IDH1 20-mer peptide, with topical imiquimod. The material was PBMCs, obtained from a glioma patient whose treatment included an IDH1 peptide vaccine. The origin of the receptors is a man aged 40-49 years with glioma.

The chain joins TRBV18 to TRBJ1-1; TRBD1 agrees at 7 bases. V dropped 3 bases and J dropped 8; count of bases not matched to a gene: 3. Per germline, CDR1 KGHSH and CDR2 LQKENI. The CDR3 has 12 residues. CDR3 sequence: CASSPKDREAFF. CDR3 DNA sequence: TGTGCCAGCTCACCCAAGGACAGGGAAGCTTTCTTT. Full variable domain (remainder filled in from reference TRBV18 and TRBJ1-1): NAGVMQNPRHLVRRRGQEARLRCSPMKGHSHVYWYRQLPEEGLKFMVYLQKENIIDESGMPKERFSAEFPKEGPSILRIQQVVRGDSAAYFCASSPKDREAFFGQGTRLTVV.

The chain couples TRBV7-8 to TRBJ2-1, with a possible D match to TRBD1 (5 bases). The CDR3 totals 15 residues. Trimming cost V 2 bases and J 5 bases, with 13 bases left between them. Germline V gene sequence: CDR1 SGHVS, CDR2 FQNEAQ. CDR3 in DNA: TGTGCCAGCAGCTTATCGCGGCAGGGCCACAATGAGCAGTTCTTC. Protein product: CASSLSRQGHNEQFF.

The V gene is TRBV5-6, the J gene TRBJ2-7, with 8 nucleotides matching TRBD2. The CDR3 runs 15 residues. Per the germline V gene, CDR1 is SGHDT and CDR2 is YYEEEE. Unmatched junction bases numbered 6, after V lost 1 base and J lost 3 bases. The CDR3 protein is CASSLYSGSLYEQYF. For the CDR3, the DNA is TGTGCCAGCAGCTTGTACAGCGGGAGTCTCTACGAGCAGTACTTC.

The rearrangement joins TRBV18 to TRBJ1-2; 10 bases match TRBD1. Germline loops: CDR1 KGHSH, CDR2 LQKENI. The V and J ends lost 6 bases and 2 bases, in that order; junction bases with no gene match: 6. The CDR3 sequence is 15 residues long. CDR3 in DNA: TGTGCCAGCTCGCCCACGGGACAGGGGAACTATGGCTACACCTTC. As protein: CASSPTGQGNYGYTF. Together with reference TRBV18 and TRBJ1-2, the CDR3 gives the full variable domain: NAGVMQNPRHLVRRRGQEARLRCSPMKGHSHVYWYRQLPEEGLKFMVYLQKENIIDESGMPKERFSAEFPKEGPSILRIQQVVRGDSAAYFCASSPTGQGNYGYTFGSGTRLTVV.

The V gene is TRBV16, the J gene TRBJ1-4, with a weak D call TRBD1 (5 bases). Germline V gene sequence: CDR1 KGHSY, CDR2 FQNENV. The CDR3 covers 14 residues. V was trimmed by 2 bases and J by 8 bases, leaving 12 bases between them. The CDR3 region is CASSQGSGKEKLFF. The CDR3 DNA reads TGTGCCAGCAGCCAAGGTTCAGGGAAAGAAAAACTGTTTTTT.

The chain employs TRBV28 and TRBJ2-5, with 14 nucleotides matching TRBD2. There are 15 residues in the CDR3. J gave up 2 bases and V 6 bases, and 2 bases lay outside the gene matches. Germline lookup yields CDR1 MDHEN and CDR2 SYDVKM. In DNA, the CDR3 is TGTGCCAGCAGGAGACTAGCGGGGGGGCAAGAGACCCAGTACTTC. It yields the protein CASRRLAGGQETQYF.